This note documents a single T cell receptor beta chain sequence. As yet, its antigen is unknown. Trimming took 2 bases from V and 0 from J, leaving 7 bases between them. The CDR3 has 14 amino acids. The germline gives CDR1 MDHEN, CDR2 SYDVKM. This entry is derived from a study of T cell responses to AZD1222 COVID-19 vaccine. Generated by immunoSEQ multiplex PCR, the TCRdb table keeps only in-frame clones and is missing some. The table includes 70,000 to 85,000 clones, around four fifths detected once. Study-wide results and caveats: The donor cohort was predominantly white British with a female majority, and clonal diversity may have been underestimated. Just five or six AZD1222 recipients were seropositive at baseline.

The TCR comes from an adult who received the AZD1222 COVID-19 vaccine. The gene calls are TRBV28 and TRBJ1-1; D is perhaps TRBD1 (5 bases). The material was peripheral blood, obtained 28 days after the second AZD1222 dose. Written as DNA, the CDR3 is TGTGCCAGCAGTTTAGGGACCATGAACACTGAAGCTTTCTTT. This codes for CASSLGTMNTEAFF.